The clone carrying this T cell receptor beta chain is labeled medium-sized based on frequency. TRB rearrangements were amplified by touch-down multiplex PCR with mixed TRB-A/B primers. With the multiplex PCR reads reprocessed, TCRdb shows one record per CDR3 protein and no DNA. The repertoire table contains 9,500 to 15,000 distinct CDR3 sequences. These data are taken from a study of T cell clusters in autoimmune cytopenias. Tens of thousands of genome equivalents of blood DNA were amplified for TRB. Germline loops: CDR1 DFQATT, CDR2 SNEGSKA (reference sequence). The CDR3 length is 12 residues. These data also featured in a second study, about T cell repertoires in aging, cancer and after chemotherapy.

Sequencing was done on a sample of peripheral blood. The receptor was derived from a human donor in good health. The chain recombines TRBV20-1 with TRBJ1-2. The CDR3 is CSAMRSNYGYTF.